The rows below give T cell receptor beta chains drawn from one sample of a study of blood T cell repertoires in COVID-19. This table comes from immunoSEQ multiplex PCR, and its TCRdb copy is limited to in-frame clones, with some not included. The sample lists hundreds of thousands of clones, 85% to 90% occurring once. The sample taken for sequencing was PBMCs or T cells enriched from blood (not recorded which). The receptors stem from a man between 50 and 59 years old who had been exposed to COVID-19. Both conserved end residues are part of each CDR3. The D gene is left open where the match is weak. A row's size may be missing; if present it is once, few, many or a size class.

CDR3 length	clone size	V gene	J gene	D gene	CDR3 protein	CDR3 DNA
15	-	TRBV7-9	TRBJ1-1	-	CASSLAWALNTEAFF	TGTGCCAGCAGCTTAGCGTGGGCCCTGAACACTGAAGCTTTCTTT
14	-	TRBV28	TRBJ2-5	TRBD2	CASGPGLASETQYF	TGTGCCAGCGGGCCCGGACTAGCGAGTGAGACCCAGTACTTC
15	-	TRBV27	TRBJ1-1	-	CASSIRPGQGTEAFF	TGTGCCAGCAGTATAAGACCGGGACAAGGCACTGAAGCTTTCTTT
14	few	TRBV20-1	TRBJ1-5	-	CSARGGAPDTPQHF	TGCAGTGCTCGTGGTGGGGCCCCCGATACGCCCCAGCATTTT
13	-	TRBV9	TRBJ1-1	-	CASSVGPDTEAFF	TGTGCCAGCAGCGTAGGTCCCGACACTGAAGCTTTCTTT
13	few	TRBV24-1	TRBJ1-2	-	CATSYGGDYGYTF	TGTGCCACCAGTTACGGGGGGGACTATGGCTACACCTTC
14	-	TRBV9	TRBJ2-1	TRBD2	CASSVWTRGDEQFF	TGTGCCAGCAGCGTTTGGACTAGGGGTGACGAGCAGTTCTTC
15	-	TRBV6-4	TRBJ2-1	TRBD2	CASSDGTSGNNEQFF	TGTGCCAGCAGTGACGGGACTAGCGGGAACAATGAGCAGTTCTTC
12	-	TRBV24-1	TRBJ2-7	-	CATSDPGAEQYF	TGTGCCACCAGTGATCCAGGGGCCGAGCAGTACTTC
11	-	TRBV29-1	TRBJ2-1	-	CSVESPGEQFF	TGCAGCGTTGAATCCCCGGGTGAGCAGTTCTTC
13	-	TRBV19	TRBJ1-5	TRBD1	CASSRQGNQPQHF	TGTGCCAGTAGTAGACAGGGGAATCAGCCCCAGCATTTT
13	-	TRBV5-1	TRBJ2-2	-	CASSLGGTGELFF	TGCGCCAGCAGCTTGGGAGGAACCGGGGAGCTGTTTTTT
14	-	TRBV27	TRBJ1-4	-	CASSWTSRDEKLFF	TGTGCCAGCAGTTGGACAAGTAGGGATGAAAAACTGTTTTTT
15	-	TRBV5-1	TRBJ1-1	TRBD1	CASSLEGAEWGEAFF	TGCGCCAGCAGCTTGGAGGGGGCCGAGTGGGGTGAAGCTTTCTTT
13	few	TRBV11-2	TRBJ2-7	-	CASSLGEEYEQYF	TGTGCCAGCAGCTTAGGAGAGGAGTACGAGCAGTACTTC
11	-	TRBV30	TRBJ1-1	-	CACAGGVEAFF	TGTGCCTGTGCGGGGGGGGTTGAAGCTTTCTTT
16	-	TRBV7-8	TRBJ2-2	-	CASSLGYRDVPGELFF	TGTGCCAGCAGCTTAGGGTACAGGGACGTCCCCGGGGAGCTGTTTTTT
15	-	TRBV7-9	TRBJ1-4	-	CASSGRGRKDGKLFF	TGTGCCAGCAGCGGGAGGGGCAGGAAAGACGGTAAACTGTTTTTT
14	few	TRBV7-6	TRBJ2-7	TRBD2	CASSRTGLSHEQYF	TGTGCCAGCAGCCGTACGGGACTATCGCACGAGCAGTACTTC
12	-	TRBV28	TRBJ1-2	TRBD1	CASTLTGLGYTF	TGTGCCAGCACCCTGACAGGGCTTGGCTACACCTTC
16	-	TRBV28	TRBJ1-1	TRBD1	CASPGRTGGKDTEAFF	TGTGCCAGCCCCGGCCGGACAGGGGGTAAGGACACTGAAGCTTTCTTT
15	-	TRBV4-1	TRBJ2-3	-	CASSQERRDTDTQYF	TGCGCCAGCAGCCAAGAAAGGAGGGACACAGATACGCAGTATTTT
19	-	TRBV24-1	TRBJ2-3	TRBD2	CATSDYRDPGLAYPDTQYF	TGTGCCACCAGTGATTACCGGGATCCGGGACTAGCGTACCCAGATACGCAGTATTTT
13	-	TRBV12-5	TRBJ2-1	TRBD1	CASGPRDRNEQFF	TGTGCTAGTGGTCCCCGGGACAGGAATGAGCAGTTCTTC
18	few	TRBV7-6	TRBJ1-5	-	CASSLGPRERNSNQPQHF	TGTGCCAGCAGCTTAGGCCCTAGAGAGCGGAATAGCAATCAGCCCCAGCATTTT
13	-	TRBV30	TRBJ1-2	TRBD1	CAWSADRGGGYTF	TGTGCCTGGAGTGCGGACAGGGGAGGTGGCTACACCTTC
15	-	TRBV6-5	TRBJ2-5	-	CASRGGQRTITSQYF	TGTGCCAGCAGGGGTGGGCAGCGGACGATAACGTCCCAGTACTTC
15	-	TRBV5-1	TRBJ1-1	-	CASSLSRGSNTEAFF	TGCGCCAGCAGCTTGTCACGGGGATCGAACACTGAAGCTTTCTTT
15	-	TRBV11-3	TRBJ2-1	TRBD1	CASSFQDRAYNEQFF	TGTGCCAGCAGCTTCCAGGACAGGGCGTACAATGAGCAGTTCTTC
15	few	TRBV14	TRBJ1-1	-	CASSQEAIMNTEAFF	TGTGCCAGCAGCCAAGAGGCAATTATGAACACTGAAGCTTTCTTT
15	once	TRBV6-5	TRBJ2-5	-	CASSYRQGFWETQYF	TGTGCCAGCAGTTACAGGCAGGGTTTTTGGGAGACCCAGTACTTC
16	-	TRBV5-1	TRBJ2-2	-	CASSLPPTANTGELFF	TGCGCCAGCAGCTTGCCCCCCACGGCGAACACCGGGGAGCTGTTTTTT
17	-	TRBV5-4	TRBJ2-7	-	CASSVETGTRTSYEQYF	TGTGCCAGCAGCGTAGAAACCGGGACTCGGACGTCCTACGAGCAGTACTTC
17	-	TRBV7-9	TRBJ2-6	TRBD1	CASRPGQGSYGANVLTF	TGTGCCAGCAGGCCAGGACAGGGATCGTACGGGGCCAACGTCCTGACTTTC
14	-	TRBV28	TRBJ2-1	-	CASSAPRGYNEQFF	TGTGCCAGCAGTGCGCCCAGGGGCTACAATGAGCAGTTCTTC
18	-	TRBV7-2	TRBJ1-2	-	CASSLDLAYRDAGYGYTF	TGTGCCAGCAGCTTAGACCTCGCATACAGGGACGCCGGCTATGGCTACACCTTC
17	-	TRBV11-2	TRBJ2-5	TRBD2	CASSLTRGGSVIETQYF	TGTGCCAGCAGCTTAACCCGGGGCGGGAGTGTAATAGAGACCCAGTACTTC
12	-	TRBV28	TRBJ1-2	-	CASSPFDYGYTF	TGTGCCAGCAGCCCCTTTGACTATGGCTACACCTTC
15	-	TRBV5-4	TRBJ2-3	TRBD2	CASSAGGDRRDTQYF	TGTGCCAGCAGCGCGGGGGGGGACCGCAGGGATACGCAGTATTTT
15	-	TRBV5-1	TRBJ2-5	TRBD2	CASSLSGGATETQYF	TGCGCCAGCAGCCTAAGCGGGGGGGCAACGGAGACCCAGTACTTC
15	-	TRBV5-1	TRBJ2-2	-	CASSLPERPWGELFF	TGCGCCAGCAGCTTGCCGGAGAGACCGTGGGGGGAGCTGTTTTTT
14	-	TRBV28	TRBJ2-5	TRBD1	CATIDQGAKETQYF	TGTGCCACTATCGACCAGGGGGCGAAGGAGACCCAGTACTTC
15	-	TRBV5-1	TRBJ2-3	-	CASSFDTSSTDTQYF	TGCGCCAGCAGCTTCGACACCTCTAGCACAGATACGCAGTATTTT
13	-	TRBV5-1	TRBJ2-5	TRBD2	CASSRGSLETQYF	TGCGCCAGCAGCCGCGGGAGTTTGGAGACCCAGTACTTC
15	-	TRBV5-4	TRBJ1-2	TRBD1	CASSHGQARNYGYTF	TGTGCCAGCAGCCACGGACAGGCCCGTAACTATGGCTACACCTTC
15	-	TRBV4-1	TRBJ1-5	-	CASSTGTSSNQPQHF	TGCGCCAGCAGTACCGGGACATCCAGCAATCAGCCCCAGCATTTT
15	once	TRBV28	TRBJ1-2	-	CASSSTGTEGYGYTF	TGTGCCAGCAGTTCCACCGGGACTGAGGGCTATGGCTACACCTTC
15	-	TRBV6-5	TRBJ2-2	TRBD1	CASMPGQGNTGELFF	TGTGCCAGCATGCCGGGACAGGGGAACACCGGGGAGCTGTTTTTT
16	-	TRBV24-1	TRBJ1-4	TRBD1	CATSDRLTGLGGKLFF	TGTGCCACCAGCGACCGATTGACAGGGTTAGGCGGAAAACTGTTTTTT
17	-	TRBV5-1	TRBJ2-2	TRBD2	CASRSVAGALNTGELFF	TGCGCCAGCAGGTCGGTAGCGGGGGCCCTGAACACCGGGGAGCTGTTTTTT
14	-	TRBV28	TRBJ2-7	-	CASSLVGAAREQYF	TGTGCCAGCAGTTTGGTGGGGGCCGCGCGGGAGCAGTACTTC
12	-	TRBV5-1	TRBJ2-5	-	CASGSNQETQYF	TGCGCCAGCGGGAGTAACCAAGAGACCCAGTACTTC